The T cell receptor beta chain under discussion was sequenced for a study of pediatric ulcerative colitis. This clone was observed a single time. Its antigen is as yet unknown. Only in-frame clones appear in the TCRdb table, and some are missing; sequencing was by immunoSEQ multiplex PCR. The data show 35,000 to 45,000 clones, with 75% to 90% seen just once and roughly 20% held by the top ten. Study-wide results and caveats: No controls had the two rectal clonotypes shared by ulcerative colitis patients. This repertoire reflects total lymphocytes rather than subpopulations like regulatory T cells.

This CDR3 is 18 amino acids long. V lost 5 bases, J lost 5 bases, and 25 bases lay in between. Germline CDR1 SGHTS, CDR2 YDEGEE. The chain combines TRBV5-8 with TRBJ2-2; D call uncertain. The specimen was blood. The receptor's source is a girl under 18 with moderate ulcerative colitis. This CDR3 is CASSYHASNWQETGELFF. CDR3 bases: TGTGCCAGCAGTTATCACGCCTCGAACTGGCAGGAAACCGGGGAGCTGTTTTTT.